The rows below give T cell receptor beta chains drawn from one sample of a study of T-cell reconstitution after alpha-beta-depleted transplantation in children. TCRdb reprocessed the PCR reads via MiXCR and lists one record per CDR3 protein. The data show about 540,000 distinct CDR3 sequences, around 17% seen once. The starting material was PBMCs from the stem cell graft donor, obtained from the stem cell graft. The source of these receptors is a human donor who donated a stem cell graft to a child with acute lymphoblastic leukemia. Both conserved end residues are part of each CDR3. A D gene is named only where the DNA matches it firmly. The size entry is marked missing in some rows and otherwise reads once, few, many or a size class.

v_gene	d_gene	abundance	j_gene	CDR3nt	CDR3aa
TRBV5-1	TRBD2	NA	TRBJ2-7	TGCGCCAGCAGCTTAGGTGGGGAAGGTGGCGGGAGACGCTACGAGCAGTACTTC	CASSLGGEGGGRRYEQYF
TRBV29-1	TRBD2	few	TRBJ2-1	TGCAGCGTTGGGACTAGCGGGAGAGATGAGCAGTTCTTC	CSVGTSGRDEQFF
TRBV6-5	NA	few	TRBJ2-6	TGTGCCAGCTCAGGGCTCGCACGGGACCTGACTTTC	CASSGLARDLTF
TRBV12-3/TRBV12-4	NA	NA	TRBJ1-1	TGTGCCAGCTTTAGGACCGTTAACACTGAAGCTTTCTTT	CASFRTVNTEAFF
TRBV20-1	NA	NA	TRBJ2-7	TGCAGTGCTAGAGGCGACAGCCAGACCCACGAGCAGTACTTC	CSARGDSQTHEQYF
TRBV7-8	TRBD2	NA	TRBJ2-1	TGTGCCAGCAGCCCTCATGACAACACTCTAGCGGCTCTCAATGAGCAGTTCTTC	CASSPHDNTLAALNEQFF
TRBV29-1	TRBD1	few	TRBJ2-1	TGCAGCGGGACAGGGGGCGAAGATGAGCAGTTCTTC	CSGTGGEDEQFF
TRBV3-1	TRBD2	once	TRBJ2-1	TGTGCCAGCTGCTCCGCGGCTAGCGGGATTCCTCACAATGAGCAGTTCTTC	CASCSAASGIPHNEQFF
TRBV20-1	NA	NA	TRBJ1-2	TGCAGTGCTAGAGCGCATGAGGCCGATCCAAGGAGGGGCTACACCTTC	CSARAHEADPRRGYTF
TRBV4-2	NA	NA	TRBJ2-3	TGTGCCAGCAGATGGTCTTCGGTCTTGGATACGCAGTATTTT	CASRWSSVLDTQYF
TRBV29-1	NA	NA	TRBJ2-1	TGCAGCCCAAATGGGGGCGAATGGTATGAGCAGTTCTTC	CSPNGGEWYEQFF
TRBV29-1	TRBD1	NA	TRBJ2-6	TGCAGCGGTGTAATCCAGGGGGCGGTTTCTGGGGCCAACGTCCTGACTTTC	CSGVIQGAVSGANVLTF
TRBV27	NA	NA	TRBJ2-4	TGTGCCAGCAGTTTATCTCCATTCCGACAGCCCCAACGAGGCAAAAACATTCAGTACTTC	CASSLSPFRQPQRGKNIQYF
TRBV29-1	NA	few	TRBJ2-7	TGCAGCGTTGTGGTCGGCTACTCCTACGAGCAGTACTTC	CSVVVGYSYEQYF
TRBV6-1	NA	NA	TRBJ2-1	TGTGCCAGCAGTGAAATTTGGTCCAGCGGCAGCTACAATGAGCAGTTCTTC	CASSEIWSSGSYNEQFF
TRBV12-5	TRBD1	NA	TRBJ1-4	TGTGCTAGTGGTACCCCGTGGACAGGGGGCGAAAAACTGTTTTTT	CASGTPWTGGEKLFF
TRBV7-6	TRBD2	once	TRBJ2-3	TGTGCCAGCAGCTCTAGCGGGGGGAGCACAGATACGCAGTATTTT	CASSSSGGSTDTQYF
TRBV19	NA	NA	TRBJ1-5	TGTGCCAGTAGTATTTACCGGGACACATATAGCAATCAGCCCCAGCATTTT	CASSIYRDTYSNQPQHF
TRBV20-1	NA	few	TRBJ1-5	TGCAGTGCTAGAGCTTTGGAGGGCTGGGGCAGCAATCAGCCCCAGCATTTT	CSARALEGWGSNQPQHF
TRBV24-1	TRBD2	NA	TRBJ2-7	TGTGCCACTCCTCCGGGACTAGCGGGAGGGCCCGGATCCTACGAGCAGTACTTC	CATPPGLAGGPGSYEQYF
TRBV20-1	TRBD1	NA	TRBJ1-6	TGCAGTGCTAGAGGGTGGACAGGGGGATATTCACCCCTCCACTTT	CSARGWTGGYSPLHF
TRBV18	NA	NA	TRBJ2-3	TGTGCCAGCGCCCAAAGCCCCACAGATACGCAGTATTTT	CASAQSPTDTQYF
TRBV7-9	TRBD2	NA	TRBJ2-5	TGTGCCAGCAGCTTAGGGCTAGCGGTGTACCAAGAGACCCAGTACTTC	CASSLGLAVYQETQYF
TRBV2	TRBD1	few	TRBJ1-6	TGTGCCAGTTCGACCCGACAGGGGTATTCACCCCTCCACTTT	CASSTRQGYSPLHF
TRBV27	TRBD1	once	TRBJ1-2	TGTGCCAGCAAAATTGGACAGGGCGGCTATGGCTACACCTTC	CASKIGQGGYGYTF
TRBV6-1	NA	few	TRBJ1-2	TGTGCCAGCAGTGAAAATCAGGGTAGGGGTGGCTACACCTTC	CASSENQGRGGYTF
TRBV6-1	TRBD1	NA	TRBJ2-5	TGTGCCAGCAGGGACAGGGGAGGGGAGACCCAGTACTTC	CASRDRGGETQYF
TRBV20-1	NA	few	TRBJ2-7	TGCAGTGCTAGAGAGTCGGGGGAGCAGTACTTC	CSARESGEQYF
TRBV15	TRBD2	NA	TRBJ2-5	TGTGCCACCAGCCCCCACGGGGGTAGCGGGAGGGTGGCGGAGACCCAGTACTTC	CATSPHGGSGRVAETQYF
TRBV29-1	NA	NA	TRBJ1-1	TGCAGCGTTGGTCGGGACATTGCTGAAGCTTTCTTT	CSVGRDIAEAFF
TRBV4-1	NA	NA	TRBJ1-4	TGCGCCAGCAGCCAACCCCGAATGGGCAGCGCTAATGAAAAACTGTTTTTT	CASSQPRMGSANEKLFF
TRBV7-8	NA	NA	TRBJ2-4	TGTGCCAGCAGCTTAGGCAGGGCATTTGCCAAAAACATTCAGTACTTC	CASSLGRAFAKNIQYF
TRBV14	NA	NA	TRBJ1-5	TGTGCCAGCAGCCCGGCAGGGATGAGCAATCAGCCCCAGCATTTT	CASSPAGMSNQPQHF
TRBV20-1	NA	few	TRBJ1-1	TGCAGTGTTAGCCCCGCTGGGGAAGCTTTCTTT	CSVSPAGEAFF
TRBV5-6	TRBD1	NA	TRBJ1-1	TGTGCCAGCAGCTTCACAGGGGAGGCTTTCTTT	CASSFTGEAFF
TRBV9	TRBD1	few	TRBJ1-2	TGTGCCAGCAGCGGCGCGACAGGGGGCGTCTATGGCTACACCTTC	CASSGATGGVYGYTF
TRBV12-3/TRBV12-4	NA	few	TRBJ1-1	TGTGCCAGCAGTTTAGGGGTGAATGAAGCTTTCTTT	CASSLGVNEAFF
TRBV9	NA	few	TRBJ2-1	TGTGCCAGCAGCGATGGACAGGGAGGGTATGAGCAGTTCTTC	CASSDGQGGYEQFF
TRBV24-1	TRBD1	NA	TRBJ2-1	TGTGCCACCCAGGGGGCGGGTCATGAGCAGTTCTTC	CATQGAGHEQFF
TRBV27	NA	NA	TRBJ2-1	TGTGCCAGCAGTTTGCAGCTCCTCAATGAGCAGTTCTTC	CASSLQLLNEQFF